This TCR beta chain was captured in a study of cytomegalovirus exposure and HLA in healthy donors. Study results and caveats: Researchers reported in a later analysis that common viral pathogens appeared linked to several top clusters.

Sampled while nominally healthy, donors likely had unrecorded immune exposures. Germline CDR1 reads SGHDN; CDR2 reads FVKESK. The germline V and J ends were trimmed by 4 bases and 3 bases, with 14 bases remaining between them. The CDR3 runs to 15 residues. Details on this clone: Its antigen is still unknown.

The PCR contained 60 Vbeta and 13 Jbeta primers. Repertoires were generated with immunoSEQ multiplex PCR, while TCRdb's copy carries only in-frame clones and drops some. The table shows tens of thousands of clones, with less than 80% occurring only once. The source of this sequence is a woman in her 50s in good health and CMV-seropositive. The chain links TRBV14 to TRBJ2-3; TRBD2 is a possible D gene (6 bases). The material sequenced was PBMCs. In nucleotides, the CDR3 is TGTGCCAGCAGCCCAAGTAGGAGGGTAACAGATACGCAGTATTTT. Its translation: CASSPSRRVTDTQYF.